The present T cell receptor beta chain was sequenced within a study of cytotoxic CD8 clonotypes in ibrutinib-treated CLL. The overall study: Patients: some 11 relapsed/refractory, about 14 treatment-naive, fewer than 18 IGHV unmutated. Results showed 24 partial and 2 complete responses; following median around 68 months, 14 remained remitted, roughly twelve advanced.

Study-wide results and limits: Higher circulating CD8+ T-cell counts strongly accompanied higher baseline clonality, above age-matched healthy donors.

V lost 6 bases to trimming and J lost 5 bases; unmatched junction nucleotides: 11. CDR3 length: 15 residues. Germline V gene sequence: CDR1 SNHLY, CDR2 FYNNEI. With sequencing, the targeted depth ranged from 1 in 200,000 to 1 in 1 million T cells. The assay was immunoSEQ multiplex PCR, and TCRdb's table has in-frame clones only and misses some. There are some 310,000 clones in the sample; roughly 85% occur only once, and 6.5% to 8% lies in the top ten. This clone was seen once. Antigen: not known. This TCR derives from a human donor with chronic lymphocytic leukemia. The sample consisted of PBMCs, taken before ibrutinib treatment. The chain has TRBV2 and TRBJ2-7; TRBD1 agrees at 9 bases. Here the CDR3 reads CASRGRTGVTDEQYF. The CDR3 DNA reads TGTGCCAGCAGGGGAAGGACAGGGGTTACCGACGAGCAGTACTTC.